These 5 T cell receptor beta chains were all obtained from the same sample, sequenced in a study of graft-versus-host responses after intestinal transplantation. Antigen specificity for these receptors is unknown. Measured with immunoSEQ multiplex PCR; TCRdb has only the in-frame clones, and not every one. Here the sample spans more than 70,000 clones, roughly nine tenths being singletons. The material was unstimulated CD4+ T cells sorted from spleen or lymph node cells, obtained before intestinal transplant. Receptors were obtained from a human donor who received an intestinal transplant.

The gene calls are TRBV6-5 and TRBJ2-1; tentative D call: TRBD2 (6 bases). The CDR3 loop spans 16 amino acids. V was shortened by 3 bases and J by 3 bases, with 15 bases between the two germline ends. Germline V gives CDR1 MNHEY, CDR2 SVGAGI. The CDR3 nucleotides are TGTGCCAGCAGTTATTCGGGGGAAGGAAGCTACAATGAGCAGTTCTTC. As protein: CASSYSGEGSYNEQFF.

The chain recombines TRBV5-8 with TRBJ1-4; D is perhaps TRBD1 (5 bases). Trimming took off 4 bases at V and 7 bases at J, with 8 bases between the two ends. The CDR3 length is 12 residues. Germline V gene sequence: CDR1 SGHTS, CDR2 YDEGEE. The CDR3 bases are TGTGCCAGCAGCCACGGGGGTGAAAAACTGTTTTTT. Translating gives CASSHGGEKLFF.

This chain connects TRBV5-1 to TRBJ1-5; unclear D gene. Germline V CDR1 and CDR2: SGHRS, YFSETQ. The ends were cut back, 1 base at V and 5 bases at J, with 7 bases in the middle. The CDR3 loop spans 13 amino acids. The CDR3 spells CASSLSLDQPQHF. The DNA of the CDR3 is TGCGCCAGCAGCTTGAGCCTGGATCAGCCCCAGCATTTT. The variable domain in full, with the rest retrieved from reference TRBV5-1 and TRBJ1-5, is KAGVTQTPRYLIKTRGQQVTLSCSPISGHRSVSWYQQTPGQGLQFLFEYFSETQRNKGNFPGRFSGRQFSNSRSEMNVSTLELGDSALYLCASSLSLDQPQHFGDGTRLSIL.

The rearrangement uses TRBV19 and TRBJ2-7, with 9 bases that match TRBD1. The CDR3 runs to 14 residues. CDR1 is LNHDA, CDR2 SQIVND, per germline (reference sequence). Trimming took 6 bases from V and 2 from J; bases not matched to a gene: 5. CDR3 residues: CASSTRDRAYEQYF. The CDR3 DNA follows: TGTGCCAGTAGCACGAGGGACAGGGCCTACGAGCAGTACTTC.

CDR3 loop: CASSSPDRSRYGYTF. In nucleotides, the CDR3 is TGTGCCAGCAGCTCCCCGGACAGGAGTCGATATGGCTACACCTTC. This chain uses TRBV7-2 with TRBJ1-2, with 7 nucleotides matching TRBD1. CDR3 size: 15 residues. The germline V gene has CDR1 SGHTA and CDR2 FQGNSA. With V trimmed by 4 bases and J by 5 bases, 10 bases remained unmatched. Based on the CDR3 plus reference TRBV7-2 and TRBJ1-2, the full variable domain is GAGVSQSPSNKVTEKGKDVELRCDPISGHTALYWYRQSLGQGLEFLIYFQGNSAPDKSGLPSDRFSAERTGGSVSTLTIQRTQQEDSAVYLCASSSPDRSRYGYTFGSGTRLTVV.